This T cell receptor (beta chain) was observed in a study of blood T cells in healthy people across ages. Points from the study as a whole: Unsorted PBMCs prevented conclusive naive versus antigen-experienced comparison.

Through a sample-barcoded 5' primer and a J-beta primer mix, a second PCR was run for roughly 6 to 11 cycles. Each cDNA molecule carried a tag from a template-switch adaptor that contained 12 random nucleotides. From the 5' RACE reads, TCRdb called clonotypes with MiXCR, one entry per CDR3 protein. The data hold approximately 820,000 distinct CDR3 sequences, with around 45% observed a single time. As concerns this clonotype: The antigen is unknown.

The clonotype originates from a man aged 55 to 70 in good health. Material: blood.

The CDR3 sequence: CASSAGEGSYGYTF. CDR3 bases: TGTGCCAGCAGTGCAGGGGAGGGAAGCTATGGCTACACCTTC. The J gene is TRBJ1-2, the V gene TRBV12-3 or TRBV12-4, with D perhaps TRBD1 (6 bases). The CDR3 totals 14 residues. Deletions cut 5 bases from V and 4 bases from J, with 14 bases between.